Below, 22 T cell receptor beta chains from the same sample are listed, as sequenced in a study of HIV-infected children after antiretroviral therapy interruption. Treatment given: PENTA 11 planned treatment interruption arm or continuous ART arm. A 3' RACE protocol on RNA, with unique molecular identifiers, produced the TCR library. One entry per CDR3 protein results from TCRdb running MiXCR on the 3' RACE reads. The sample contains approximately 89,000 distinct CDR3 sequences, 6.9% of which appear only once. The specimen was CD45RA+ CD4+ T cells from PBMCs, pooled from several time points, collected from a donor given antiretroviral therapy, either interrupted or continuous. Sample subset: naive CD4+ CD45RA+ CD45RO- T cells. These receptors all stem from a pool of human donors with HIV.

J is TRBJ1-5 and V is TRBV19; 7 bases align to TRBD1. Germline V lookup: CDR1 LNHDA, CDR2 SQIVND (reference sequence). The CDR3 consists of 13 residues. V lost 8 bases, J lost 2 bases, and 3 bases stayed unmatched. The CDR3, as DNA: TGTGCCAGTGAGGACAGGCGCAATCAGCCCCAGCATTTT. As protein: CASEDRRNQPQHF.

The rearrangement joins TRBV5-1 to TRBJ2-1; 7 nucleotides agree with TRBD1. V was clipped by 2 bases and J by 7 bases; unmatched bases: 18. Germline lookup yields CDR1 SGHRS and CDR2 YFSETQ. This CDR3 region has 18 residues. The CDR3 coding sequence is TGCGCCAGCAGCTTACCATTAAAGCCATCAGACAGGGTGAATGAGCAGTTCTTC. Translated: CASSLPLKPSDRVNEQFF.

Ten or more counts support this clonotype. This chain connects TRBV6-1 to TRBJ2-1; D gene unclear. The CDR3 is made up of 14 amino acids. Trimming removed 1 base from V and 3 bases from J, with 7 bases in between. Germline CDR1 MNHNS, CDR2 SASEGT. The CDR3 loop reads CASSEDRSYNEQFF. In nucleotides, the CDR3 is TGTGCCAGCAGTGAAGATCGCAGCTACAATGAGCAGTTCTTC.

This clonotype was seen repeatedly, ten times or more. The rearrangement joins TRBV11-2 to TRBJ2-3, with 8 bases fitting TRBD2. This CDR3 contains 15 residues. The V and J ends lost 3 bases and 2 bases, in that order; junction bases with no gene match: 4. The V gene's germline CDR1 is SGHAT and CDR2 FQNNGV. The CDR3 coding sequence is TGTGCCAGCAGCTTGTTAGCGGGAAACACAGATACGCAGTATTTT. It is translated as CASSLLAGNTDTQYF. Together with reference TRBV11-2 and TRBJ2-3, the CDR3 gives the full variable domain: EAGVAQSPRYKIIEKRQSVAFWCNPISGHATLYWYQQILGQGPKLLIQFQNNGVVDDSQLPKDRFSAERLKGVDSTLKIQPAKLEDSAVYLCASSLLAGNTDTQYFGPGTRLTVL.

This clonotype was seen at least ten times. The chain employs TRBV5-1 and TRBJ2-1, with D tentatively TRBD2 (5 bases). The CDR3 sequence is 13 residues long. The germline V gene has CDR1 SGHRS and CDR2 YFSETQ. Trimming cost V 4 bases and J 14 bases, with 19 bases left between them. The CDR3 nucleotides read TGCGCCAGCAGCCCGTCACGGACTCAAAGGGAGTTCTTC. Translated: CASSPSRTQREFF.

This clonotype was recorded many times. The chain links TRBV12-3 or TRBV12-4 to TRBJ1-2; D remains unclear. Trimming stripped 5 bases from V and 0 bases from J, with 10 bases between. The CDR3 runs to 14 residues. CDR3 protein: CASSPQPTNYGYTF. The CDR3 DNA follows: TGTGCCAGCAGTCCTCAACCGACTAACTATGGCTACACCTTC.

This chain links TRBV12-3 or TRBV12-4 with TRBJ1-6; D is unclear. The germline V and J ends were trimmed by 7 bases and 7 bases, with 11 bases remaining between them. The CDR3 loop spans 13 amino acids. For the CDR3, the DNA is TGTGCCAGCATTCTTCATGAGAATTCACCCCTCCACTTT. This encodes CASILHENSPLHF.

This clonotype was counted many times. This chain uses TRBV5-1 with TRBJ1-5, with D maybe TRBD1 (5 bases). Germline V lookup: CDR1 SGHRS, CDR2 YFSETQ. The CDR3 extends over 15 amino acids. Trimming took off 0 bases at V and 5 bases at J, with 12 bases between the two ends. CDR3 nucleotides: TGCGCCAGCAGCTTGGGGGACCGGAGGGATCAGCCCCAGCATTTT. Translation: CASSLGDRRDQPQHF.

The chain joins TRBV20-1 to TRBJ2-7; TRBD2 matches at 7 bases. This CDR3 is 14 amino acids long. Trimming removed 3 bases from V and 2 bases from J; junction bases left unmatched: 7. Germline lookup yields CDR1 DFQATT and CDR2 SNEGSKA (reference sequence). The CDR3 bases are TGCAGTGCTAGGCTCTCTAGCGGAGCCTACGAGCAGTACTTC. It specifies CSARLSSGAYEQYF.

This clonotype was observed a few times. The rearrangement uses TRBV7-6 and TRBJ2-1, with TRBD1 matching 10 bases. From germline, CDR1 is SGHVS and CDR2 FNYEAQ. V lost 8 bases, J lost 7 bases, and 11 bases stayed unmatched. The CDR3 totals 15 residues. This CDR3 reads CASGMGGQGRNEQFF. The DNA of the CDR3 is TGTGCCAGCGGAATGGGGGGACAGGGGCGGAATGAGCAGTTCTTC.

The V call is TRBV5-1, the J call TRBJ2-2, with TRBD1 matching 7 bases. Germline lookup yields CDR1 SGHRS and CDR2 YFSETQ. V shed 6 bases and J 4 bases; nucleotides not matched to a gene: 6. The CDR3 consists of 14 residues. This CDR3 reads CASTRDSVTGELFF. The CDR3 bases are TGCGCCAGCACCCGGGACAGCGTCACCGGGGAGCTGTTTTTT.

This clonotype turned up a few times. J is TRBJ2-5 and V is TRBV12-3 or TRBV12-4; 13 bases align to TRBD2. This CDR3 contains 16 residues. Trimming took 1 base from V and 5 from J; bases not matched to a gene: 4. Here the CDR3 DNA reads TGTGCCAGCAGTTTAGAACTAGCGGGGGGGCAGGAGACCCAGTACTTC. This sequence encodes CASSLELAGGQETQYF.

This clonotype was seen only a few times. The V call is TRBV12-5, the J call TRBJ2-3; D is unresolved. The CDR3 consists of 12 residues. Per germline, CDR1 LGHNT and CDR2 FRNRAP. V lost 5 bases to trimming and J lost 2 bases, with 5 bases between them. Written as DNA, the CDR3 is TGTGCTAGTGGTCCCGTCACAGATACGCAGTATTTT. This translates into CASGPVTDTQYF.

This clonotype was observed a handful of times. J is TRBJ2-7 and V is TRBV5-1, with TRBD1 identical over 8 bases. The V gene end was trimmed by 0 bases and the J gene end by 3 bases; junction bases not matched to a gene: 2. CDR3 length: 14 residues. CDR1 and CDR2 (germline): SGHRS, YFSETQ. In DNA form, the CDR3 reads TGCGCCAGCAGCTTGGGGGGACAGGACTACGAGCAGTACTTC. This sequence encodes CASSLGGQDYEQYF.

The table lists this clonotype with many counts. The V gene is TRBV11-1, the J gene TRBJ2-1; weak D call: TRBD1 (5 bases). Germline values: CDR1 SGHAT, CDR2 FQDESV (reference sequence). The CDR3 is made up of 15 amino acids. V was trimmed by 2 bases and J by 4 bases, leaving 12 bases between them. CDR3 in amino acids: CASSLKGNKYNEQFF. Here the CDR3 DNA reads TGTGCCAGCAGCTTAAAGGGGAATAAGTACAATGAGCAGTTCTTC.

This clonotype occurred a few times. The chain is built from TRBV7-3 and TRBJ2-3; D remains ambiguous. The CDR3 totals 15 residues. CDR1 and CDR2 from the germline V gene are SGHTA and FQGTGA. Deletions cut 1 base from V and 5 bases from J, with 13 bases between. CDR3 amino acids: CASSLKGEPVDTQYF. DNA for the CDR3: TGTGCCAGCAGCTTAAAAGGAGAGCCAGTAGATACGCAGTATTTT.

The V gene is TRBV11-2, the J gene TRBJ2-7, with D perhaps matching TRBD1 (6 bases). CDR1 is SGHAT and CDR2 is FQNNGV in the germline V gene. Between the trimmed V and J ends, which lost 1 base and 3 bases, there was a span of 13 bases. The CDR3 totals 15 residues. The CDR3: CASSLAQGRIYEQYF. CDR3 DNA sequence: TGTGCCAGCAGCTTAGCACAGGGAAGGATCTACGAGCAGTACTTC.

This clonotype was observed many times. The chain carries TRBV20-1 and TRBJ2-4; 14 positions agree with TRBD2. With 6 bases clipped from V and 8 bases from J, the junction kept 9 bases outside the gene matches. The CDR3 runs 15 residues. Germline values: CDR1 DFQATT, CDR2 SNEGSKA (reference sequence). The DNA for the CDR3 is TGCAGTGCAACCGGGACTAGCGGGAGTTCTTACATTCAGTACTTC. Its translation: CSATGTSGSSYIQYF.

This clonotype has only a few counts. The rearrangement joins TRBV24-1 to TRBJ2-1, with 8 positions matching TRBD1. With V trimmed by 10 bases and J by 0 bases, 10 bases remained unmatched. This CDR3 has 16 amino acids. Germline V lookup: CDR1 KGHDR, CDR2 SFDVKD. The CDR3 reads CATQSEQGVSYNEQFF. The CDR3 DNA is TGTGCCACTCAATCAGAACAGGGGGTCTCCTACAATGAGCAGTTCTTC.

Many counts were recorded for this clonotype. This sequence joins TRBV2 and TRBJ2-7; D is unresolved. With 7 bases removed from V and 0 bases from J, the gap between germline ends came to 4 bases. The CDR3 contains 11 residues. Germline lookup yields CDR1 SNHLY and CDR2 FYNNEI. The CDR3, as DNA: TGTGCCAGCACCGACTCCTACGAGCAGTACTTC. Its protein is CASTDSYEQYF.

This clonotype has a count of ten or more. The DNA for the CDR3 is TGTGCCAGCAGCTCAAGACGGGATGAAAAACTGTTTTTT. This encodes CASSSRRDEKLFF. The genes are TRBV7-9 and TRBJ1-4; D remains unclear. The CDR3 covers 13 residues. The V gene's germline CDR1 is SEHNR and CDR2 FQNEAQ (reference sequence). V lost 4 bases to trimming and J lost 6 bases, with 9 bases between them.

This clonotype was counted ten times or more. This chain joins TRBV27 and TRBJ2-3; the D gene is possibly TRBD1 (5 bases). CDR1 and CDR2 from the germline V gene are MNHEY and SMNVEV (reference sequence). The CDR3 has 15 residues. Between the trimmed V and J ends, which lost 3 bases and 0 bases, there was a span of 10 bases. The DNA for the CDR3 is TGTGCCAGCAGTTTGGGGCCCCAAAGCACAGATACGCAGTATTTT. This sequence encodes CASSLGPQSTDTQYF.